Sequencing of this T cell receptor (beta chain) was carried out in a study of blood T cell repertoires in COVID-19 (dated by TCRdb to 2018 to 2021). With respect to the entire study: Samples from collaborators originated in the United States, Italy and Spain and spanned both the acute and convalescent phases of COVID-19. The prospective study material was composed of cDNA or gDNA derived from T cells, B-cell-depleted T cells, or PBMCs. The dataset comprised deeply sampled blood TCRbeta repertoires from subjects exposed to, actively infected with, or recovered from COVID-19. A freely available public database, intended as a resource for researchers studying the immune response to SARS-CoV-2, is where the repertoires were released. Samples were obtained from the ongoing ImmuneRACE study (first 160 participants) and from 950 to 1,500 subjects provided by 6 global collaborators. Nearly every sample came with metadata listing a de-identified subject ID, COVID-19 status, age in years and sex. Where HLA class I and class II types were available, the types were taken from metadata supplied by the sample provider, not from assay-based typing. Overall study outcomes, separate from this receptor: The amount of clinical and demographic metadata varied by source and participant and was provided uncurated.

With respect to this clone: The antigen this receptor binds is unknown. Base quality data are lacking; no much larger clone is found one base away.

Each collaborating institution followed its own protocols to collect whole blood in K2EDTA tubes. Collaborator samples were shipped for TCRbeta analysis as frozen whole blood, isolated PBMCs, or DNA extracted from either sample type. The immunoSEQ Assay, a bias-controlled multiplex PCR, was used to amplify TCRbeta CDR3 regions from genomic DNA. As for the authors' bioinformatics: The number of nucleated cells in each sample was estimated by amplification of reference gene primers within the assay. To quantify the absolute abundance of each unique TCRbeta CDR3 rearrangement, sequence reads were collapsed and filtered. For each sample, productive Simpson clonality was calculated as the square root of Simpson's diversity index across productive rearrangements. Held by TCRdb, this immuneACCESS table contains in-frame sequences only and omits some clones. Under half of the omission traces to an unresolved V gene where checked; the cause of the rest is unknown. V and J calls and clone size come straight from that table; D and trimming were deduced from the DNA. The sample data list some 60,000 clones, and around four fifths of these were observed just once. The ten most abundant clones make up around 3.4% of the sample.

The CDR3 covers 17 residues, taking in both the cysteine and the phenylalanine. This entry keeps only the CDR3 DNA: 51 bases, framed from base 1. Via the germline V gene, CDR1 is SGHRS and CDR2 YFSETQ. V is reduced by 4 bases and J by 4 bases, leaving a spacing of 20 bases between them. Sequencing was carried out using peripheral blood. The chain is assembled from TRBV5-1 and TRBJ2-2, and possibly TRBD2, on 6 matching bases. This TCR was sampled from a woman older than 75 with acute or convalescent COVID-19. The DNA sequence reads TGCGCCAGCAGCACACATAAGGTCGGAGGGACCACCGGGGAGCTGTTTTTT. Its protein product is CASSTHKVGGTTGELFF.